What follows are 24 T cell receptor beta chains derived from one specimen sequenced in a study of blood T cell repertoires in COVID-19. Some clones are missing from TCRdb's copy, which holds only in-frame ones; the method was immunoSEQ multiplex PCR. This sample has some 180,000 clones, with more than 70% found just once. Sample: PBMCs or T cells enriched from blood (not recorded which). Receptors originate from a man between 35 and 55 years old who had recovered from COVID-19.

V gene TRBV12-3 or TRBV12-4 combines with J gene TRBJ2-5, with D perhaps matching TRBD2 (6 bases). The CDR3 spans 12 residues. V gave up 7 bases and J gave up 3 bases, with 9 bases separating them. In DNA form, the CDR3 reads TGTGCCAGCACGCGGGATGAAGAGACCCAGTACTTC. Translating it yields CASTRDEETQYF.

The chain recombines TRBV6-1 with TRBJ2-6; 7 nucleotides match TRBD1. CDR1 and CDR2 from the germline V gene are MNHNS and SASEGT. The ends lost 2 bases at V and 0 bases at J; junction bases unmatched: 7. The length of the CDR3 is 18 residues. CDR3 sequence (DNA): TGTGCCAGCAGTGAAAAGGGGGCGAGAGTCTCTGGGGCCAACGTCCTGACTTTC. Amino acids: CASSEKGARVSGANVLTF.

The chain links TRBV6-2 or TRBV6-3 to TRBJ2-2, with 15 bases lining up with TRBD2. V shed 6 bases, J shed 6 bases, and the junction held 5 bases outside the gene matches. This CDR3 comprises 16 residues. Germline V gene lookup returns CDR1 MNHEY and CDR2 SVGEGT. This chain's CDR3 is CASSRTSGGAAGELFF. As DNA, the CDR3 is TGTGCCAGCAGCCGGACTAGCGGGGGGGCCGCCGGGGAGCTGTTTTTT.

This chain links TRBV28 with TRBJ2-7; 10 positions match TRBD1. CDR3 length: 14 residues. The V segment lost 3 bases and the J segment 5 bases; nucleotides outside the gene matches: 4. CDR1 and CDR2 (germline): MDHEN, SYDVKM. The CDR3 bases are TGTGCCAGCAGTTTCGGGACAGGGGTGAACGAGCAGTACTTC. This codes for CASSFGTGVNEQYF. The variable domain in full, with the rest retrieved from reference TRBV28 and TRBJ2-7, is DVKVTQSSRYLVKRTGEKVFLECVQDMDHENMFWYRQDPGLGLRLIYFSYDVKMKEKGDIPEGYSVSREKKERFSLILESASTNQTSMYLCASSFGTGVNEQYFGPGTRLTVT.

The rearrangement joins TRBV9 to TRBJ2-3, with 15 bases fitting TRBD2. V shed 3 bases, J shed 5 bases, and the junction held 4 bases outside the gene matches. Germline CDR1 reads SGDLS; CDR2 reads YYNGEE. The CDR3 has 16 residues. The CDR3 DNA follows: TGTGCCAGCAGCGCCGAGGGACTAGCGGGAGGAGATACGCAGTATTTT. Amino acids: CASSAEGLAGGDTQYF.

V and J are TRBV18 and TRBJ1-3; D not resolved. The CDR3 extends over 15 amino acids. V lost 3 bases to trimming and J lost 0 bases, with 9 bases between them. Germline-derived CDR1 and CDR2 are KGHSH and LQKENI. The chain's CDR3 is CASSPGGDSGNTIYF. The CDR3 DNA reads TGTGCCAGCTCACCGGGAGGTGACTCTGGAAACACCATATATTTT.

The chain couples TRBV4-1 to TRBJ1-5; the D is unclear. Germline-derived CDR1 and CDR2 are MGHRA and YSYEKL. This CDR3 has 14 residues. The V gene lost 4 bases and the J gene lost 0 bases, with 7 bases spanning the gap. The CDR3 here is CASSLSDSNQPQHF. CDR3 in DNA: TGCGCCAGCAGCCTCAGCGATAGCAATCAGCCCCAGCATTTT.

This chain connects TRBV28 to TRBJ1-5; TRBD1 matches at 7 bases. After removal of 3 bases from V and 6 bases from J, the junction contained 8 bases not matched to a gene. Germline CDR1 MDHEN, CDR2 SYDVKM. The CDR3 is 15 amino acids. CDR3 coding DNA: TGTGCCAGCAGTTTGAGGGGACAGAATAGTCAGCCCCAGCATTTT. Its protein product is CASSLRGQNSQPQHF.

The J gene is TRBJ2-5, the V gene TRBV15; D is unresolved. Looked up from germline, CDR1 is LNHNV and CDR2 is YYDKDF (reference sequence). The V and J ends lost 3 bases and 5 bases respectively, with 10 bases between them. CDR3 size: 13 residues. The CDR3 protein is CATSSARLETQYF. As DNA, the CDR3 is TGTGCCACCAGCAGCGCTAGATTGGAGACCCAGTACTTC.

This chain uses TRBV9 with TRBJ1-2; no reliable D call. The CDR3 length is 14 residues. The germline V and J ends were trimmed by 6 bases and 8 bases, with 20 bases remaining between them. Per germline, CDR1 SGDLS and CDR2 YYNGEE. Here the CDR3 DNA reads TGTGCCAGCAACAACCTCCCCCTAGCTGAAGGCTACACCTTC. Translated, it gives CASNNLPLAEGYTF.

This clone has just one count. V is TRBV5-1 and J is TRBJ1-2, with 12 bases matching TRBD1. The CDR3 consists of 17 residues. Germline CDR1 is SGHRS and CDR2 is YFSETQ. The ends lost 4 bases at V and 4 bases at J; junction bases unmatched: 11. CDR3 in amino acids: CASSPSRDRGRIYGYTF. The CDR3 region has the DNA TGCGCCAGCAGCCCAAGCCGGGACAGGGGGCGAATCTATGGCTACACCTTC. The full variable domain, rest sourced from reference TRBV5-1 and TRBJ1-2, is KAGVTQTPRYLIKTRGQQVTLSCSPISGHRSVSWYQQTPGQGLQFLFEYFSETQRNKGNFPGRFSGRQFSNSRSEMNVSTLELGDSALYLCASSPSRDRGRIYGYTFGSGTRLTVV.

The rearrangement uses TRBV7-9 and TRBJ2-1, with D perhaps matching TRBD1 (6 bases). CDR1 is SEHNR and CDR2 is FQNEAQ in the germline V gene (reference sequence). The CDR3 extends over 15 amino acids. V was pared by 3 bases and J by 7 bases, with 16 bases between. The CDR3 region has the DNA TGTGCCAGCAGCTTTGCAGGGACGGGACAAAATGAGCAGTTCTTC. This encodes CASSFAGTGQNEQFF.

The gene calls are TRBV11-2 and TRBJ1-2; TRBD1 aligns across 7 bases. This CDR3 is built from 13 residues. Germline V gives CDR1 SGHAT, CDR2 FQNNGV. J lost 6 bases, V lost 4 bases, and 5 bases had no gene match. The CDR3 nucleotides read TGTGCCAGCAGCTCAACAGGGGTCCATGGCTACACCTTC. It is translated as CASSSTGVHGYTF. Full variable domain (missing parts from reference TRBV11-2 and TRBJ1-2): EAGVAQSPRYKIIEKRQSVAFWCNPISGHATLYWYQQILGQGPKLLIQFQNNGVVDDSQLPKDRFSAERLKGVDSTLKIQPAKLEDSAVYLCASSSTGVHGYTFGSGTRLTVV.

The CDR3 DNA sequence: TGTGCCAGCAGCGCCCTCGGTACGGGGAACACTGAAGCTTTCTTT. Residues: CASSALGTGNTEAFF. This sequence joins TRBV9 and TRBJ1-1; no clear D. Germline assignment: CDR1 SGDLS and CDR2 YYNGEE. Trimming cost V 3 bases and J 1 base, with 13 bases left between them. CDR3 length: 15 amino acids.

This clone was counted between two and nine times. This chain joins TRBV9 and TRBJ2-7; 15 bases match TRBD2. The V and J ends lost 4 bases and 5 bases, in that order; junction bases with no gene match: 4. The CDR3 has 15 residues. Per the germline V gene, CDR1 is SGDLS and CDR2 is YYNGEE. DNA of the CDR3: TGTGCCAGCAGCCGGACTAGCGGGAGGGTCAACGAGCAGTACTTC. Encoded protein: CASSRTSGRVNEQYF.

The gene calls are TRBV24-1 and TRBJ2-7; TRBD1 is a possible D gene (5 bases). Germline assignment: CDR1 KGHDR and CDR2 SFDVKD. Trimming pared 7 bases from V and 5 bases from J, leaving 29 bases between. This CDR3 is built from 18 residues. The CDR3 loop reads CATSPRSSAPRARNEQYF. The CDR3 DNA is TGTGCCACCAGCCCCCGGTCCTCGGCCCCCAGGGCGCGCAACGAGCAGTACTTC.

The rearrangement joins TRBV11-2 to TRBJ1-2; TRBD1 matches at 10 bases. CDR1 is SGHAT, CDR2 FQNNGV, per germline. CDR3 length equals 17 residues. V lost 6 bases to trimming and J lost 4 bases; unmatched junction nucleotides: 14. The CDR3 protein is CASRPIFGDRGGYGYTF. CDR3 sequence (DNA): TGTGCCAGCAGACCAATCTTCGGGGACAGGGGAGGCTATGGCTACACCTTC. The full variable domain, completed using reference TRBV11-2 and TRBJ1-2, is EAGVAQSPRYKIIEKRQSVAFWCNPISGHATLYWYQQILGQGPKLLIQFQNNGVVDDSQLPKDRFSAERLKGVDSTLKIQPAKLEDSAVYLCASRPIFGDRGGYGYTFGSGTRLTVV.

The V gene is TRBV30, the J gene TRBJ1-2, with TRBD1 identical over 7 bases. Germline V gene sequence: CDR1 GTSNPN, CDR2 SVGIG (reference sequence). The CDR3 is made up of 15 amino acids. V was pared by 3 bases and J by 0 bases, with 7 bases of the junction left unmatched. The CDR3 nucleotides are TGTGCCTGGAGCGCAGGGGGACAGCCTAACTATGGCTACACCTTC. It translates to CAWSAGGQPNYGYTF.

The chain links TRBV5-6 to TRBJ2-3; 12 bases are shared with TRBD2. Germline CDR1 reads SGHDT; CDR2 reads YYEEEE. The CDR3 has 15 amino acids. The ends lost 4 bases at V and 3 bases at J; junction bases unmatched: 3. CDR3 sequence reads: CASSPLAGGTDTQYF. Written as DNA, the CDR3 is TGTGCCAGCAGCCCACTAGCGGGAGGAACAGATACGCAGTATTTT.

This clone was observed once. The CDR3 protein is CASRTSGGGETQYF. The CDR3 coding sequence is TGCGCCAGCAGGACGAGCGGGGGAGGGGAGACCCAGTACTTC. This chain links TRBV5-1 with TRBJ2-5; 8 bases line up with TRBD2. CDR3 size: 14 residues. Per the germline V gene, CDR1 is SGHRS and CDR2 is YFSETQ. J gave up 5 bases and V 5 bases, and 8 bases lay outside the gene matches. Filled out from reference TRBV5-1 and TRBJ2-5, the complete variable domain reads KAGVTQTPRYLIKTRGQQVTLSCSPISGHRSVSWYQQTPGQGLQFLFEYFSETQRNKGNFPGRFSGRQFSNSRSEMNVSTLELGDSALYLCASRTSGGGETQYFGPGTRLLVL.

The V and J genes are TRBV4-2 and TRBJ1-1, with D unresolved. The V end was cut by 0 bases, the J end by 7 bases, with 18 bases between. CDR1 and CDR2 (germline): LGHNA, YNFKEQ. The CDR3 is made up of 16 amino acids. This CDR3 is CASSQDSGFVGFEAFF. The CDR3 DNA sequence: TGTGCCAGCAGCCAAGATAGCGGTTTTGTTGGCTTTGAAGCTTTCTTT.

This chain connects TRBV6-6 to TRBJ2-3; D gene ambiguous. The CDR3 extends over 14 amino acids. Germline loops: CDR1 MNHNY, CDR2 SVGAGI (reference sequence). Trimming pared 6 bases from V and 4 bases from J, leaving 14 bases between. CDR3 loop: CASSRPTTPDTQYF. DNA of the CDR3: TGTGCCAGCAGCCGCCCCACGACACCAGATACGCAGTATTTT.

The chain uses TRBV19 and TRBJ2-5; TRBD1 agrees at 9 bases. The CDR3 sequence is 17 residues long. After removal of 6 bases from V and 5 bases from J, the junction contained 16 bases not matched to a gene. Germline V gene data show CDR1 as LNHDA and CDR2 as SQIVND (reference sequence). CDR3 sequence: CASSKQGARTRGETQYF. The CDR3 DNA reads TGTGCCAGTAGCAAACAGGGGGCAAGGACACGAGGGGAGACCCAGTACTTC.

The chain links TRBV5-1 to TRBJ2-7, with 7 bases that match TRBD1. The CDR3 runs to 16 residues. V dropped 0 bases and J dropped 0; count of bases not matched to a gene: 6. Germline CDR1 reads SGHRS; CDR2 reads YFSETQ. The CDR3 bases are TGCGCCAGCAGCTTGGGTGGGACAGCGGTCTCCTACGAGCAGTACTTC. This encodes CASSLGGTAVSYEQYF. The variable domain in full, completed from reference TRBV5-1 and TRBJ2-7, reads KAGVTQTPRYLIKTRGQQVTLSCSPISGHRSVSWYQQTPGQGLQFLFEYFSETQRNKGNFPGRFSGRQFSNSRSEMNVSTLELGDSALYLCASSLGGTAVSYEQYFGPGTRLTVT.